The present TCR beta chain was sequenced within a study of blood T cell repertoires in COVID-19. About the study: COVID-19 samples from acute and convalescent phases originated in the United States, Italy and Spain. PBMCs, B-cell-depleted T cells, or T cells provided the cDNA or gDNA that made up the material.

The ends were cut back, 7 bases at V and 0 bases at J, with 13 bases in the middle. Looked up from germline, CDR1 is SEHNR and CDR2 is FQNEAQ (reference sequence). The CDR3 has 15 residues. Original processing methods: Estimation of nucleated cell counts was performed using reference gene primer amplification. Method: immunoSEQ multiplex PCR; TCRdb's copy keeps in-frame clones and lacks some. The DNA gave D and trimming, while V, J and clone size come from that table. The table has about 44,000 clones, under 90% seen once; the top ten hold about 45%. This TCR derives from a human donor in a cohort sampled during active COVID-19. The V gene is TRBV7-9, the J gene TRBJ2-1, with a weak D call TRBD1 (6 bases). Sequencing was done on a sample of peripheral blood. CDR3 in amino acids: CASNRVGLSYNEQFF. Written as DNA, the CDR3 is TGTGCCAGCAACAGGGTCGGTCTCTCCTACAATGAGCAGTTCTTC.